A single sample gave rise to the 4 T cell receptor beta chains below, sequenced in a study of brain T cells in children with intractable seizures. The time point was: blood from clinic visit 5 months post-surgery; TSC patient then seizure free. Method: immunoSEQ multiplex PCR; TCRdb's copy keeps in-frame clones and lacks some. The sample contains about 340,000 clones, about 94% of which appear only once. Sequenced here: peripheral blood, sampled 4 to 5 months after surgery. The receptors originated from a boy in the first two years of life with tuberous sclerosis and intractable seizures.

The chain links TRBV9 to TRBJ2-7; 9 bases agree with TRBD1. Germline CDR1 reads SGDLS; CDR2 reads YYNGEE. The CDR3 has 15 residues. With V trimmed by 0 bases and J by 3 bases, 4 bases remained unmatched. The CDR3 DNA reads TGTGCCAGCAGCGTAGGTGGACAGGGGTTCTACGAGCAGTACTTC. Its translation: CASSVGGQGFYEQYF.

The chain uses TRBV5-1 and TRBJ2-7; D is unclear. The CDR3 spans 13 residues. The germline V gene has CDR1 SGHRS and CDR2 YFSETQ. Deletions cut 4 bases from V and 2 bases from J, with 10 bases between. CDR3 sequence: CASSVDLTYEQYF. CDR3 DNA: TGCGCCAGCAGCGTCGACCTTACCTACGAGCAGTACTTC.

This clone came up once. The chain links TRBV9 to TRBJ1-2; the match to TRBD1 covers 9 bases. V was clipped by 2 bases and J by 8 bases; unmatched bases: 10. From germline, CDR1 is SGDLS and CDR2 YYNGEE. The CDR3 covers 15 residues. DNA for the CDR3: TGTGCCAGCAGCGTCCCCGGGACAGGGCAGGGCGGCTACACCTTC. Residues: CASSVPGTGQGGYTF.

This CDR3 is CASSEGWVAGSSYNEQFF. CDR3 nucleotide sequence: TGTGCCAGCAGCGAGGGGTGGGTAGCGGGCAGCTCCTACAATGAGCAGTTCTTC. V and J are TRBV9 and TRBJ2-1; 7 bases map to TRBD2. The V and J ends lost 3 bases and 0 bases, in that order; junction bases with no gene match: 12. Germline V CDR1 and CDR2: SGDLS, YYNGEE. The CDR3 totals 18 residues. The full variable domain, in which reference TRBV9 and TRBJ2-1 provide the parts outside the CDR3, is DSGVTQTPKHLITATGQRVTLRCSPRSGDLSVYWYQQSLDQGLQFLIQYYNGEERAKGNILERFSAQQFPDLHSELNLSSLELGDSALYFCASSEGWVAGSSYNEQFFGPGTRLTVL.